A selection of T cell receptor beta chains follows, all from one sample in a study of blood T cell repertoires in COVID-19. Using immunoSEQ multiplex PCR, the repertoire was profiled, and TCRdb retains in-frame clones only, with some absent. The top ten clones hold 2% to 3% of a sample with approximately 100,000 clones, 65% to 90% of them seen once. The sequenced material came from PBMCs or T cells enriched from blood (not recorded which). These receptors all come from a woman aged 50 to 60 who had recovered from COVID-19. CDR3s include the opening cysteine and the closing phenylalanine or tryptophan. The D gene is left open where the match is weak. Only part of the rows carry a size: once, few, many, or a class if the clone is expanded.

J gene,D gene,CDR3 length,V gene,clone size,CDR3 protein,CDR3 DNA
TRBJ1-4,.,12,TRBV29-1,once,CSVEDPGTELFF,TGCAGCGTTGAAGATCCTGGAACAGAACTGTTTTTT
TRBJ2-2,TRBD1,17,TRBV11-2,.,CASSPPRQGANTGELFF,TGTGCCAGCAGCCCCCCCCGACAGGGCGCGAACACCGGGGAGCTGTTTTTT
TRBJ2-7,.,15,TRBV19,.,CASSIGEAGERKQYF,TGTGCCAGTAGTATTGGGGAGGCAGGAGAGAGGAAGCAGTACTTC
TRBJ1-2,.,14,TRBV28,once,CASSRRGRQAGYTF,TGTGCCAGCAGTCGAAGGGGTCGACAGGCGGGCTACACCTTC
TRBJ2-7,TRBD1,19,TRBV15,.,CATSRDRQGSSPYSYEQYF,TGTGCCACCAGCAGAGATCGACAGGGTAGCTCTCCTTACTCCTACGAGCAGTACTTC
TRBJ1-5,.,13,TRBV6-1,once,CASSSGGSQPQHF,TGTGCCAGCAGCTCGGGGGGTAGTCAGCCCCAGCATTTT
TRBJ2-7,.,15,TRBV6-1,.,CASSESPDTSYEQYF,TGTGCCAGCAGTGAATCTCCGGACACTTCATACGAGCAGTACTTC
TRBJ2-3,TRBD2,16,TRBV9,.,CASSVATTSGSDTQYF,TGTGCCAGCAGCGTAGCTACGACTAGCGGGTCTGATACGCAGTATTTT
TRBJ1-2,TRBD1,15,TRBV9,.,CASSSEGQGLEGYTF,TGTGCCAGCAGTTCAGAGGGACAGGGGTTAGAGGGCTACACCTTC
TRBJ1-6,.,17,TRBV9,once,CASSVGVGGREGSPLHF,TGTGCCAGCAGCGTGGGGGTCGGAGGGCGTGAGGGTTCACCCCTCCACTTT
TRBJ2-2,.,12,TRBV28,.,CATPSGTGELFF,TGTGCCACCCCGTCGGGGACCGGGGAGCTGTTTTTT
TRBJ2-2,TRBD1,17,TRBV7-3,few,CASSEKDRTGVTGELFF,TGTGCCAGCAGCGAGAAGGATCGGACAGGTGTAACCGGGGAGCTGTTTTTT
TRBJ1-1,TRBD1,14,TRBV28,.,CASRVDRMNTEAFF,TGTGCCAGCAGGGTGGACAGGATGAACACTGAAGCTTTCTTT
TRBJ1-5,TRBD1,15,TRBV6-5,.,CASSPGTGGNQPQHF,TGTGCCAGCAGTCCCGGGACAGGGGGCAATCAGCCCCAGCATTTT
TRBJ1-3,TRBD1,16,TRBV19,few,CASGNRDRFSGNTIYF,TGTGCCAGTGGAAACCGGGACAGGTTCTCTGGAAACACCATATATTTT
TRBJ2-1,TRBD2,19,TRBV5-5,.,CASSPTFTSGRAGYNEQFF,TGTGCCAGCAGCCCGACCTTCACTAGCGGGAGGGCGGGGTACAATGAGCAGTTCTTC
TRBJ2-3,.,18,TRBV10-1,.,CANTSWGSISPSTDTQYF,TGCGCCAATACTAGCTGGGGTTCAATATCACCTAGCACAGATACGCAGTATTTT
TRBJ1-1,.,13,TRBV6-5,.,CASNRQLNTEAFF,TGTGCCAGCAATAGACAGTTGAACACTGAAGCTTTCTTT
TRBJ2-7,.,14,TRBV10-2,.,CASTTGTRYSEQYF,TGCGCCAGTACGACCGGGACACGATACAGCGAGCAGTACTTC
TRBJ2-7,.,13,TRBV5-1,.,CASSSPGVYEQYF,TGCGCCAGCAGCTCACCAGGGGTGTACGAGCAGTACTTC
TRBJ1-1,TRBD1,16,TRBV11-2,.,CASSLDPGTVGAEAFF,TGTGCCAGCAGCTTAGATCCTGGGACAGTGGGGGCTGAAGCTTTCTTT
TRBJ1-2,.,13,TRBV7-6,.,CASSGGGGYGYTF,TGTGCCAGCAGCGGGGGGGGCGGCTATGGCTACACCTTC
TRBJ1-1,.,19,TRBV21-1,.,CASSPGRTGANSMNTEAFF,TGTGCCAGCAGCCCTGGACGGACAGGGGCTAATTCAATGAACACTGAAGCTTTCTTT
TRBJ2-1,.,12,TRBV30,.,CAWSVGAYEQFF,TGTGCCTGGAGTGTAGGAGCGTATGAGCAGTTCTTC
TRBJ2-4,.,13,TRBV18,.,CASSGGGGDIQYF,TGTGCCAGCTCAGGTGGGGGAGGCGACATTCAGTACTTC
TRBJ2-5,.,11,TRBV12-5,.,CASGFKETQYF,TGTGCTAGTGGTTTTAAAGAGACCCAGTACTTC
TRBJ1-4,TRBD1,12,TRBV5-6,.,CASSYGQGSQFF,TGTGCCAGCAGCTACGGACAGGGTAGTCAGTTTTTT
TRBJ2-3,.,11,TRBV30,.,CAWTRGSTQYF,TGTGCCTGGACAAGGGGAAGTACGCAGTATTTT
TRBJ1-6,TRBD1,18,TRBV4-1,.,CASSQLGQGIVDNSPLHF,TGCGCCAGCAGCCAGCTGGGACAGGGGATCGTAGATAATTCACCCCTCCACTTT
TRBJ1-1,TRBD1,16,TRBV19,.,CASTSNTGQGASRAFF,TGTGCCAGTACCTCGAATACTGGACAGGGGGCTTCGAGGGCTTTCTTT
TRBJ2-7,.,14,TRBV18,.,CASSPGPFSYEQYF,TGTGCCAGCTCACCTGGGCCGTTCTCCTACGAGCAGTACTTC
TRBJ1-1,TRBD1,15,TRBV6-5,.,CASSYGGQGTSEAFF,TGTGCCAGCAGTTACGGCGGACAGGGGACAAGTGAAGCTTTCTTT
TRBJ2-5,TRBD2,16,TRBV7-6,.,CASSLGGLGPQETQYF,TGTGCCAGCAGCTTAGGGGGACTAGGCCCTCAAGAGACCCAGTACTTC
TRBJ1-1,.,13,TRBV30,.,CAWSVRGAAEAFF,TGTGCCTGGAGTGTACGAGGAGCGGCTGAAGCTTTCTTT
TRBJ1-3,.,16,TRBV19,.,CASSPWTANSGNTIYF,TGTGCCAGTAGTCCTTGGACAGCTAACTCTGGAAACACCATATATTTT